This entry lists 8 T cell receptor beta chains sequenced from one sample in a study of shared clonotypes between healthy human individuals. The naive CD8 population came from CD45RO-negative cells selected for CCR7, without terminally differentiated effector memory CD45RA+ cells. Clones were sequenced by immunoSEQ multiplex PCR, and TCRdb holds only the in-frame ones, with some missing. The profile shows about 580,000 clones, roughly 98% of them singletons. The specimen sequenced was naive CD8+ T cells sorted from blood. Receptors were obtained from a man between 25 and 39 years old in good health.

The chain uses TRBV28 and TRBJ1-5; D uncertain. The CDR3 has 15 residues. In germline, CDR1 is MDHEN, CDR2 SYDVKM. V was trimmed by 3 bases and J by 7 bases, leaving 16 bases between them. CDR3 sequence reads: CASSFRAVMGQPQHF. CDR3 nucleotides: TGTGCCAGCAGTTTTCGGGCAGTAATGGGCCAGCCCCAGCATTTT.

The V gene is TRBV11-3, the J gene TRBJ2-1; the match to TRBD2 covers 11 bases. Germline V gene sequence: CDR1 SGHNT, CDR2 YENEEA. Germline trimming cut 0 bases from V and 8 bases from J; bases unmatched to any gene: 9. This CDR3 region has 17 residues. The CDR3 bases are TGTGCCAGCAGCTTAGATATGAGACTAGCGGGATTTGATGAGCAGTTCTTC. Encoded protein: CASSLDMRLAGFDEQFF.

About this clone: At one boundary the junction diverges from the germline segment, which might be a read error. The chain joins TRBV7-9 to TRBJ2-2, with D perhaps matching TRBD1 or TRBD2 (5 bases each). Germline values: CDR1 SEHNR, CDR2 FQNEAQ (reference sequence). The CDR3 is made up of 14 amino acids. CDR3 region: CASSIAGTTGELFF. CDR3 sequence (DNA): TGTGCCAGCAGCATAGCAGGGACCACCGGGGAGCTGTTTTTT.

The chain links TRBV19 to TRBJ1-5; D remains unclear. The CDR3 is 16 amino acids. V gave up 6 bases and J gave up 0 bases, with 15 bases separating them. Germline CDR1 is LNHDA and CDR2 is SQIVND (reference sequence). This chain's CDR3 is CASRPPDGYSNQPQHF. The CDR3 nucleotides read TGTGCCAGTAGACCCCCGGACGGATATAGCAATCAGCCCCAGCATTTT.

V and J are TRBV13 and TRBJ2-7; D possibly corresponds to TRBD1 (6 bases). Germline V gene lookup returns CDR1 PRHDT and CDR2 FYEKMQ (reference sequence). The CDR3 is 15 amino acids. Trimming cost V 5 bases and J 0 bases, with 14 bases left between them. The CDR3 reads CASSTGWTNSYEQYF. Here the CDR3 DNA reads TGTGCCAGCAGCACAGGGTGGACAAACTCCTACGAGCAGTACTTC.

The CDR3 bases are TGCAGCGTTGAAACAGGAGAGGGTCGTGGCTACACCTTC. Its protein is CSVETGEGRGYTF. The chain links TRBV29-1 to TRBJ1-2, with D perhaps matching TRBD1 (5 bases). CDR3 length: 13 residues. Trimming took 2 bases from V and 7 from J, leaving 14 bases between them. Germline V gene sequence: CDR1 SQVTM, CDR2 ANQGSEA.

This chain connects TRBV14 to TRBJ2-3; TRBD2 might be the D (6 bases). The ends were cut back, 4 bases at V and 0 bases at J, with 17 bases in the middle. Germline V lookup: CDR1 SGHDN, CDR2 FVKESK. The CDR3 runs 17 residues. As DNA, the CDR3 is TGTGCCAGCAGCCTACGTGTTCGCGGGACTAGCACAGATACGCAGTATTTT. Amino acids: CASSLRVRGTSTDTQYF.

The chain uses TRBV4-3 and TRBJ1-5; D unresolved. V dropped 0 bases and J dropped 0 bases, with 12 bases sitting between them. This CDR3 has 17 amino acids. Germline V gene sequence: CDR1 LGHNA, CDR2 YSLEER. The CDR3 nucleotides read TGCGCCAGCAGCCAAGATCCCCCCGGGAGTAGCAATCAGCCCCAGCATTTT. Amino acids: CASSQDPPGSSNQPQHF.